Shown below are 23 T cell receptor beta chains from a single sample sequenced in a study of graft-versus-host responses after intestinal transplantation. TCRdb keeps only in-frame clones here, not all; method: immunoSEQ multiplex PCR. Of 77,000 or so clones in the sample, over 80% were seen once. This material consisted of PBMCs, taken 98 days after intestinal transplantation. These receptor sequences come from a human patient who received an intestinal transplant, so some T cells may come from the graft donor.

V gene TRBV7-6 combines with J gene TRBJ2-2, with D unclear. Trimming removed 3 bases at V and 2 bases at J, with 7 bases between. The germline V gene has CDR1 SGHVS and CDR2 FNYEAQ. CDR3 length equals 14 residues. In nucleotides, the CDR3 is TGTGCCAGCAGCTTGGACGGAAACACCGGGGAGCTGTTTTTT. This gives the protein CASSLDGNTGELFF.

DNA for the CDR3: TGTGCCTGGAGTGTACCCCCAGGGGCCGACGAGCAGTACTTC. Translating it yields CAWSVPPGADEQYF. V usage is TRBV30 and J usage is TRBJ2-7; the D gene is possibly TRBD1 (6 bases). The germline gives CDR1 GTSNPN, CDR2 SVGIG (reference sequence). The V end lost 0 bases, the J end lost 5 bases, and 14 bases lay between the germline ends. The CDR3 contains 14 residues.

The CDR3: CASASGVGSTDTQYF. The CDR3 DNA reads TGTGCTAGTGCCTCAGGGGTTGGGAGCACAGATACGCAGTATTTT. This rearrangement joins TRBV12-5 to TRBJ2-3, with D perhaps matching TRBD1 (6 bases). The CDR3 contains 15 residues. The germline gives CDR1 LGHNT, CDR2 FRNRAP. V lost 7 bases, J lost 0 bases, and 14 bases lay in between.

This clone came up once. This chain links TRBV27 with TRBJ1-2; 7 nucleotides line up with TRBD1. V dropped 5 bases and J dropped 4; count of bases not matched to a gene: 1. Germline V gene data show CDR1 as MNHEY and CDR2 as SMNVEV (reference sequence). The CDR3 covers 12 residues. The CDR3 sequence: CASSPGGYGYTF. The DNA of the CDR3 is TGTGCCAGCAGTCCAGGGGGCTATGGCTACACCTTC.

The V and J genes are TRBV10-1 and TRBJ1-1; tentative D call: TRBD1 (6 bases). Germline lookup yields CDR1 WNHNN and CDR2 SYGVQD (reference sequence). The CDR3 is 14 amino acids. Trimming shortened V by 5 bases and J by 2 bases, and 12 bases separated the two germline ends. The CDR3 DNA reads as TGCGCCAGCAGTATGGACAGAATTAACACTGAAGCTTTCTTT. Protein: CASSMDRINTEAFF.

This clone was recorded a few times. CDR3 DNA sequence: TGTGCCAGCAGCTTCTACGAGCAGTACTTC. This encodes CASSFYEQYF. The genes are TRBV5-8 and TRBJ2-7; no firm D call. The germline CDR1 and CDR2 sequences are SGHTS and YDEGEE. Trimming pared 2 bases from V and 3 bases from J, leaving 0 bases between. The CDR3 extends over 10 amino acids.

The CDR3 sequence is CASLGEYEQYF. DNA of the CDR3: TGTGCCAGCTTAGGAGAATACGAGCAGTACTTC. The rearrangement links TRBV6-1 to TRBJ2-7; D gene unclear. The length of the CDR3 is 11 residues. The V end was cut by 8 bases, the J end by 4 bases, with 9 bases between. The germline V gene encodes CDR1 MNHNS and CDR2 SASEGT.

Points on this clone: The same CDR3 is also encoded by other DNA sequences in this sample. This chain uses TRBV11-2 with TRBJ2-1, with 8 bases that match TRBD2. V trimming: 1 base; J trimming: 11 bases; junction bases outside the gene matches: 19. Germline V gene lookup returns CDR1 SGHAT and CDR2 FQNNGV. The CDR3 runs to 18 residues. The CDR3 loop reads CASSLVVTSGRGLNKQFF. The CDR3 DNA follows: TGTGCCAGCAGCTTAGTGGTAACTAGCGGAAGGGGACTGAACAAGCAGTTCTTC.

The gene calls are TRBV6-5 and TRBJ1-3; possibly TRBD1 for D (6 bases). CDR3 size: 15 residues. V dropped 6 bases and J dropped 4 bases, with 16 bases sitting between them. CDR1 is MNHEY, CDR2 SVGAGI, per germline. CDR3 bases: TGTGCCAGCAGCCCCTCTGCAGGGGTAGGAAACACCATATATTTT. Its translation: CASSPSAGVGNTIYF.

This chain uses TRBV19 with TRBJ2-7; D possibly uses TRBD1 or TRBD2 (5 bases each). Germline V gene sequence: CDR1 LNHDA, CDR2 SQIVND (reference sequence). This CDR3 contains 14 residues. The V gene lost 5 bases and the J gene lost 3 bases, with 14 bases spanning the gap. The chain's CDR3 is CASSLRGPHYEQYF. CDR3 bases: TGTGCCAGTAGTTTGAGGGGCCCCCACTACGAGCAGTACTTC.

This chain connects TRBV9 to TRBJ2-3, with 9 bases that match TRBD1. V lost 2 bases and J lost 3; bases outside the gene matches: 7. This CDR3 has 16 amino acids. Germline values: CDR1 SGDLS, CDR2 YYNGEE. CDR3 nucleotides: TGTGCCAGCAGCGTCTCACAGGGGGCCCTGACAGATACGCAGTATTTT. The encoded protein is CASSVSQGALTDTQYF.

The chain's CDR3 is CAWSSWDLSTDTQYF. The CDR3 DNA sequence: TGTGCCTGGAGTTCATGGGACTTGTCCACAGATACGCAGTATTTT. V is TRBV30 and J is TRBJ2-3; a weak D match, TRBD2 (6 bases). Germline V gene lookup returns CDR1 GTSNPN and CDR2 SVGIG (reference sequence). The CDR3 covers 15 residues. Trimming pared 2 bases from V and 2 bases from J, leaving 14 bases between.

J is TRBJ2-5 and V is TRBV7-2; D gene ambiguous. Trimming cost V 1 base and J 2 bases, with 8 bases left between them. The V gene's germline CDR1 is SGHTA and CDR2 FQGNSA. The CDR3 consists of 14 residues. CDR3 residues: CASSLDLIQETQYF. CDR3 nucleotides: TGTGCCAGCAGCTTAGACTTAATACAAGAGACCCAGTACTTC.

V usage is TRBV5-6 and J usage is TRBJ2-3, with 9 bases fitting TRBD2. Germline V gene lookup returns CDR1 SGHDT and CDR2 YYEEEE. This CDR3 comprises 15 residues. The trim removed 0 bases at V and 1 base at J, leaving 0 bases unmatched. The CDR3 loop is CASSLGLAGTDTQYF. In nucleotides, the CDR3 is TGTGCCAGCAGCTTGGGACTAGCGGGCACAGATACGCAGTATTTT.

This clone was seen a single time. The CDR3 spells CASRKEGGSSYNEQFF. DNA for the CDR3: TGTGCCAGCAGAAAAGAGGGGGGGAGCTCCTACAATGAGCAGTTCTTC. This chain connects TRBV5-8 to TRBJ2-1; D might be TRBD2 (7 bases). The germline V gene has CDR1 SGHTS and CDR2 YDEGEE. The germline V and J ends were trimmed by 5 bases and 0 bases, with 15 bases remaining between them. There are 16 residues in the CDR3.

This chain joins TRBV4-2 and TRBJ2-5; 10 bases fit TRBD1. The germline V gene encodes CDR1 LGHNA and CDR2 YNFKEQ. The CDR3 runs 14 residues. The junction had 0 bases not matched to a gene; V was cut back by 1 base and J by 4 bases. CDR3 sequence: CASSQGDRGETQYF. Here the CDR3 DNA reads TGTGCCAGCAGCCAAGGGGACAGGGGAGAGACCCAGTACTTC.

The V call is TRBV28, the J call TRBJ2-7, with 10 bases aligning to TRBD1. V trimming: 3 bases; J trimming: 1 base; junction bases outside the gene matches: 3. The CDR3 covers 15 residues. Germline assignment: CDR1 MDHEN and CDR2 SYDVKM. CDR3 nucleotide sequence: TGTGCCAGCAGTTTTAGGGACAGGGGATCCTACGAGCAGTACTTC. Translated: CASSFRDRGSYEQYF.

V and J are TRBV23-1 and TRBJ1-2; 8 bases fit TRBD1. TRBV23-1 qualifies as an ORF whose function is uncertain. This CDR3 region has 16 residues. V was clipped by 0 bases and J by 7 bases; unmatched bases: 10. CDR3: CASSQSRQQGGGGYTF. The CDR3 DNA reads TGCGCCAGCAGTCAATCAAGGCAACAGGGGGGTGGTGGCTACACCTTC.

This sequence joins TRBV14 and TRBJ2-7, with D possibly TRBD1 on 6 matching bases. The CDR3 consists of 14 residues. Germline V gene sequence: CDR1 SGHDN, CDR2 FVKESK. The V end was cut by 4 bases, the J end by 4 bases, with 14 bases between. DNA of the CDR3: TGTGCCAGCAGCCCTCAGGGGTTGGGGTACGAGCAGTACTTC. The encoded protein is CASSPQGLGYEQYF.

J is TRBJ2-2 and V is TRBV5-5, with TRBD2 matching over 10 bases. This CDR3 is built from 16 residues. Germline V lookup: CDR1 SGHKS, CDR2 YYEKEE (reference sequence). The V gene end was trimmed by 1 base and the J gene end by 7 bases; junction bases not matched to a gene: 7. CDR3: CASSLLAGGLDGELFF. The CDR3 region has the DNA TGTGCCAGCAGCTTGTTAGCGGGGGGCCTCGACGGGGAGCTGTTTTTT. The full variable domain, rest sourced from reference TRBV5-5 and TRBJ2-2, is DAGVTQSPTHLIKTRGQQVTLRCSPISGHKSVSWYQQVLGQGPQFIFQYYEKEERGRGNFPDRFSARQFPNYSSELNVNALLLGDSALYLCASSLLAGGLDGELFFGEGSRLTVL.

This clone was seen once. The chain carries TRBV10-1 and TRBJ2-2; maybe TRBD1 (7 bases). V lost 8 bases to trimming and J lost 1 base, with 14 bases between them. There are 15 residues in the CDR3. The V gene's germline CDR1 is WNHNN and CDR2 SYGVQD (reference sequence). CDR3 sequence reads: CASGGTARNTGELFF. Here the CDR3 DNA reads TGCGCCAGCGGAGGGACAGCGAGGAACACCGGGGAGCTGTTTTTT.

The chain links TRBV5-4 to TRBJ2-7; 11 bases fit TRBD1. CDR3 length equals 16 residues. Germline V gene sequence: CDR1 SGHNT, CDR2 YYREEE (reference sequence). The V gene end was trimmed by 6 bases and the J gene end by 4 bases; junction bases not matched to a gene: 12. The CDR3 nucleotides read TGTGCCAGCACAAAATCCGCCGGGACAGGGGGGTACGAGCAGTACTTC. Amino acids: CASTKSAGTGGYEQYF. Variable domain in full (rest from reference TRBV5-4 and TRBJ2-7): ETGVTQSPTHLIKTRGQQVTLRCSSQSGHNTVSWYQQALGQGPQFIFQYYREEENGRGNFPPRFSGLQFPNYSSELNVNALELDDSALYLCASTKSAGTGGYEQYFGPGTRLTVT.

V is TRBV4-2 and J is TRBJ2-3, with 8 bases matching TRBD2. CDR1 and CDR2 (germline): LGHNA, YNFKEQ. This CDR3 has 16 residues. J was trimmed by 3 bases and V by 0 bases; bases with no gene match: 5. This chain's CDR3 is CASSQDRLALTDTQYF. For the CDR3, the DNA is TGTGCCAGCAGCCAAGATCGACTAGCGCTGACAGATACGCAGTATTTT.